This T cell receptor beta chain was identified in a study of blood T cell repertoires in COVID-19. Study information: Both acute and convalescent COVID-19 samples were obtained from the United States, Italy and Spain. From T cells, B-cell-depleted T cells, or PBMCs came the material, which was cDNA or gDNA.

CDR1 is LGHNA and CDR2 is YNFKEQ in the germline V gene. V was cut by 0 bases and J by 5 bases, with 11 bases left in between. The CDR3 spans 15 residues. Per the original data handling: Amplification of reference gene primers was used by the study to estimate nucleated cell counts. The protocol was immunoSEQ multiplex PCR, while the TCRdb copy is restricted to in-frame clones and leaves out a portion. V and J calls and clone size are as listed in that table; D and trimming were resolved from the DNA. Among 140,000 to 150,000 clones listed, around 81% were seen once. The clonotype comes from a human donor in a cohort sampled during active COVID-19. This chain uses TRBV4-2 with TRBJ2-1; the D gene is possibly TRBD2 (5 bases). The sample taken for sequencing was peripheral blood. The CDR3 DNA reads TGTGCCAGCAGCCAAGAGACGGCGAGGGACAATGAGCAGTTCTTC. The encoded protein is CASSQETARDNEQFF.